The clone carrying this T cell receptor beta chain was detected ten times or more. Its matching antigen is unknown. This specimen belongs to a study of naive and memory T cell subsets. The SP2 primer and nested alpha and beta constant region primers amplified ligated cDNA in four rounds. Alpha and beta constant region primers primed reverse transcription for blood and skin samples. MiXCR, applied by TCRdb to the 5' RACE reads, yields one record per CDR3 protein. This sample has 30,000 to 40,000 distinct CDR3 sequences, with around 15% found just once. An oligonucleotide containing a UMI was ligated to the 3' end of TCR cDNA. Whole-blood samples were roughly 2.7 ml of peripheral blood from healthy adult volunteers. Study-wide points: TCR transcript changes with activation or differentiation may affect this RNA method.

This receptor was identified in a female donor in good health.

CDR3 bases: TGTGCCAGCCATGCGGGGGGGCACCCCACAGATACGCAGTATTTT. It is translated as CASHAGGHPTDTQYF. The chain is built from TRBV5-4 and TRBJ2-3; TRBD2 agrees at 9 bases. The V gene end was trimmed by 7 bases and the J gene end by 2 bases; junction bases not matched to a gene: 8. Germline CDR1 reads SGHNT; CDR2 reads YYREEE (reference sequence). There are 15 residues in the CDR3.